The clone carrying this TCR beta chain was observed once. Germline CDR1 is PRHDT and CDR2 is FYEKMQ (reference sequence). CDR3 length equals 14 residues. V was cut by 2 bases and J by 5 bases, with 12 bases left in between. The entry originates in a study of technical replicates of blood from four donors. The table came from immunoSEQ multiplex PCR; TCRdb's copy has only in-frame clones and leaves some out. The sample carries around 80,000 clones, over 85% recorded once. Sequenced material: T cells isolated from PBMCs. The source of this sequence is a human donor in good health. The rearrangement links TRBV13 to TRBJ2-5; D gene ambiguous. CDR3 loop: CASSLFSALETQYF. The DNA of the CDR3 is TGTGCCAGCAGCTTATTTTCAGCGTTGGAGACCCAGTACTTC.